This T cell receptor (beta chain) was documented in a study of blood T cells in healthy people across ages. A J-beta primer mix and a sample-barcoded 5' primer were used in a second PCR of about 7 to 12 cycles. TCRdb reprocessed the 5' RACE reads with MiXCR, giving one entry per CDR3 protein. The sample lists 1,800,000 or so distinct CDR3 sequences; about two fifths were seen once. This TCR came from a human donor in good health. The source material was blood.

In DNA, the CDR3 is TGCAGTGCTATTACCGGGACAGGGAATGAGCAGTTCTTC. Translated, it gives CSAITGTGNEQFF. This chain connects TRBV20-1 to TRBJ2-1; 9 nucleotides align to TRBD1. Trimming cost V 4 bases and J 7 bases; bases outside gene matches: 5. The CDR3 has 13 amino acids. Looked up from germline, CDR1 is DFQATT and CDR2 is SNEGSKA (reference sequence).